The 9 T cell receptor beta chains below all came from one sample that was sequenced in a study of cytomegalovirus exposure and HLA in healthy donors. The primer mix had 60 Vbeta and 13 Jbeta primers. Clones were read by immunoSEQ multiplex PCR, and TCRdb kept only the in-frame ones, dropping some. Among approximately 140,000 clones, 70% to 85% were seen once, and the ten largest hold around 2%. Sample: PBMCs. The receptors shown here come from a woman between 40 and 50 years old in good health and CMV-seronegative.

The chain combines TRBV11-2 with TRBJ1-2; 7 bases align to TRBD1. From germline, CDR1 is SGHAT and CDR2 FQNNGV. J lost 8 bases, V lost 5 bases, and 11 bases had no gene match. CDR3 length: 14 amino acids. The DNA of the CDR3 is TGTGCCAGCAGCCTCATAACAGGGGCTTACGGCTACACCTTC. It yields the protein CASSLITGAYGYTF.

The V call is TRBV5-1, the J call TRBJ2-1; 9 bases fit TRBD2. This CDR3 contains 14 residues. Germline-derived CDR1 and CDR2 are SGHRS and YFSETQ. V lost 0 bases and J lost 8; bases outside the gene matches: 3. This chain's CDR3 is CASSLELAGDEQFF. DNA of the CDR3: TGCGCCAGCAGCTTGGAATTAGCGGGGGATGAGCAGTTCTTC.

This clone has more than one count but fewer than ten. The chain combines TRBV27 with TRBJ2-7; D is unresolved. CDR1 MNHEY and CDR2 SMNVEV come from the germline V gene (reference sequence). The CDR3 length is 13 residues. V lost 5 bases and J 1 base, leaving 9 bases between the germline ends. Here the CDR3 reads CASSRVLSYEQYF. DNA of the CDR3: TGTGCCAGCAGTCGCGTCCTGTCCTACGAGCAGTACTTC.

The chain links TRBV5-5 to TRBJ2-7; the D gene is possibly TRBD2 (6 bases). The CDR3 contains 14 residues. Germline CDR1 and CDR2: SGHKS and YYEKEE (reference sequence). Between the trimmed V and J ends, which lost 4 bases and 7 bases, there was a span of 18 bases. Written as DNA, the CDR3 is TGTGCCAGCAGCCCGGGAAGCGGGTTGTGGGAGCAGTACTTC. Translating gives CASSPGSGLWEQYF.

The V gene is TRBV7-9, the J gene TRBJ1-2; 10 positions agree with TRBD1. J gave up 5 bases and V 4 bases, and 7 bases lay outside the gene matches. Germline V lookup: CDR1 SEHNR, CDR2 FQNEAQ (reference sequence). The CDR3 contains 15 residues. CDR3 amino acids: CASSYGRDRGYGYTF. The CDR3 region has the DNA TGTGCCAGCAGCTACGGCCGGGACAGGGGTTATGGCTACACCTTC.

This clone was recorded once. The J gene is TRBJ2-1, the V gene TRBV5-6; no clear D gene. CDR1 and CDR2 from the germline V gene are SGHDT and YYEEEE. The V end was cut by 0 bases, the J end by 4 bases, with 17 bases between. There are 17 residues in the CDR3. CDR3 in amino acids: CASSLEQARSGYNEQFF. CDR3 coding DNA: TGTGCCAGCAGCTTGGAGCAGGCCCGAAGTGGGTACAATGAGCAGTTCTTC.

This clone was counted only a few times. The chain uses TRBV28 and TRBJ1-2, with TRBD1 matching 7 bases. From germline, CDR1 is MDHEN and CDR2 SYDVKM. J lost 6 bases, V lost 5 bases, and 12 bases had no gene match. This CDR3 has 15 residues. CDR3 nucleotide sequence: TGTGCCAGCAGTCCCCTTCAGGGGGTGAGGGATGGCTACACCTTC. It is translated as CASSPLQGVRDGYTF.

This chain connects TRBV18 to TRBJ2-3; TRBD2 matches at 8 bases. Germline V CDR1 and CDR2: KGHSH, LQKENI. After removal of 3 bases from V and 2 bases from J, the junction contained 4 bases not matched to a gene. There are 15 residues in the CDR3. The CDR3 protein is CASSPTSDFTDTQYF. The DNA for the CDR3 is TGTGCCAGCTCACCGACTAGCGACTTCACAGATACGCAGTATTTT.

The chain couples TRBV5-4 to TRBJ1-2; D call uncertain. Trimming cost V 4 bases and J 4 bases, with 11 bases left between them. The CDR3 runs to 13 residues. CDR1 and CDR2 (germline): SGHNT, YYREEE (reference sequence). The CDR3 here is CASSPTRGYGYTF. CDR3 sequence (DNA): TGTGCCAGCAGCCCCACACGGGGCTATGGCTACACCTTC. The complete variable domain, with remaining parts taken from reference TRBV5-4 and TRBJ1-2, reads ETGVTQSPTHLIKTRGQQVTLRCSSQSGHNTVSWYQQALGQGPQFIFQYYREEENGRGNFPPRFSGLQFPNYSSELNVNALELDDSALYLCASSPTRGYGYTFGSGTRLTVV.